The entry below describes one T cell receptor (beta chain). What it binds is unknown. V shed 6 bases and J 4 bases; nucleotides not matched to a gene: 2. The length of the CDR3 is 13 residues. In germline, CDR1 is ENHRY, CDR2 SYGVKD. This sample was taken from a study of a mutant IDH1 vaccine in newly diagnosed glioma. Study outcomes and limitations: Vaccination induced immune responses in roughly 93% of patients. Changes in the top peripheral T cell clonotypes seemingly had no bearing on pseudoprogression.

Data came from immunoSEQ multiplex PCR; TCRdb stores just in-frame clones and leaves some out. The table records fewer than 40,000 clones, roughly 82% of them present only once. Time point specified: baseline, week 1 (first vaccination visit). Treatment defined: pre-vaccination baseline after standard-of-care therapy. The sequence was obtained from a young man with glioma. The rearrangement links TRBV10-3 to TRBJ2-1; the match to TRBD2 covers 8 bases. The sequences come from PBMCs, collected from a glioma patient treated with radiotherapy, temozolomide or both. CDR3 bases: TGTGCCATCAGCACGGGGGGGTACAATGAGCAGTTCTTC. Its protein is CAISTGGYNEQFF.